This T cell receptor beta chain was recorded in a study of PD-L1 blockade in urothelial cancer. V lost 4 bases to trimming and J lost 6 bases, with 22 bases between them. This CDR3 spans 18 amino acids. Germline values: CDR1 MDHEN, CDR2 SYDVKM. Note on this clone: Its specificity is unknown.

Study-wide findings and caveats: Having blood TCR clonality under the median before treatment predicted better survival.

Clones were sequenced by immunoSEQ multiplex PCR, and TCRdb holds only the in-frame ones, with some missing. This sample yields 35,000 to 45,000 clones, of which almost 85% are seen a single time; around 3.7% belongs to the top ten. The gene calls are TRBV28 and TRBJ2-6, with D possibly matching TRBD1 (5 bases). The sequence was obtained from a man aged 65-85 years with urothelial cancer. The sample consisted of PBMCs, taken around atezolizumab (anti-PD-L1) treatment. As DNA, the CDR3 is TGTGCCAGCAGTTCACTTGACAGAGTGGGCCCTCTGGCCAACGTCCTGACTTTC. As protein: CASSSLDRVGPLANVLTF. The variable domain in full, completed from reference TRBV28 and TRBJ2-6, reads DVKVTQSSRYLVKRTGEKVFLECVQDMDHENMFWYRQDPGLGLRLIYFSYDVKMKEKGDIPEGYSVSREKKERFSLILESASTNQTSMYLCASSSLDRVGPLANVLTFGAGSRLTVL.